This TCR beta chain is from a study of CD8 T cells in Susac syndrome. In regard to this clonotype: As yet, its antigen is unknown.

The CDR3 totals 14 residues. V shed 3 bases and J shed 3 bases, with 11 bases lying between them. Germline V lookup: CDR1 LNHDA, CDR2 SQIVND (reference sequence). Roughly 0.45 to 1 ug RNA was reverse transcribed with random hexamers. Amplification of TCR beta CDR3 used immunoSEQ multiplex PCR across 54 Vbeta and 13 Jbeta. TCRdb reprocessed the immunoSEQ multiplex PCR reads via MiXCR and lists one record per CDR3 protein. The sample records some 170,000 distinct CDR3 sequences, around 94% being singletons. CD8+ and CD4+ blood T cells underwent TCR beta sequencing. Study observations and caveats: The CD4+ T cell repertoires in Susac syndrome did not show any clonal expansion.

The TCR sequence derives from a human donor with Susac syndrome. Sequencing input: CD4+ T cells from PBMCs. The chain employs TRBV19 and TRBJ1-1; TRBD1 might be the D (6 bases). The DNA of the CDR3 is TGTGCCAGTAGTATGGGGGCCTGGGACACTGAAGCTTTCTTT. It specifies CASSMGAWDTEAFF.